One sample yielded the 30 T cell receptor beta chains listed below, sequenced in a study of blood T cell repertoires in COVID-19 (dated by TCRdb to the early 2020s). Receptors were amplified or captured by the immunoSEQ multiplex PCR assay. TCRdb stores this immuneACCESS table with in-frame sequences only. Part of the clones is absent; in the studies checked, under half of the shortfall reflects unresolved V genes, and no reason is known for the rest. The table for this sample lists around 46,000 clones; 70% to 90% of them were counted only once. About a sixth of the sample is held by the ten biggest clonotypes. Material for sequencing was peripheral blood. These receptors originate from a human donor in a cohort sampled during active COVID-19. The donor label of this sample is uncertain.

The chain employs TRBV3-1 (or the pseudogene TRBV3-2) and TRBJ2-7; TRBD2 might be the D (5 bases). The V gene's germline CDR1 is LGHDT and CDR2 YNNKEL (reference sequence). The CDR3 covers 13 residues. Trimming took 0 bases from V and 6 from J, leaving 9 bases between them. CDR3 in amino acids: CASSQERAGEQYF. The CDR3 DNA reads TGTGCCAGCAGCCAAGAGAGGGCGGGCGAGCAGTACTTC.

The rearrangement uses TRBV4-1 and TRBJ1-4; D uncertain. Germline V gene data show CDR1 as MGHRA and CDR2 as YSYEKL. CDR3 length: 16 amino acids. Trimming cost V 4 bases and J 0 bases, with 12 bases left between them. The CDR3 nucleotides are TGCGCCAGCAGCCCAATACTATCTGCAACTAATGAAAAACTGTTTTTT. It specifies CASSPILSATNEKLFF.

The chain uses TRBV10-3 and TRBJ2-5; a possible D gene is TRBD1 (5 bases). The CDR3 totals 14 residues. V was cut by 3 bases and J by 5 bases, with 13 bases left in between. Looked up from germline, CDR1 is ENHRY and CDR2 is SYGVKD. This CDR3 is CAISDGRVGETQYF. CDR3 nucleotide sequence: TGTGCCATCAGTGACGGCAGGGTAGGCGAGACCCAGTACTTC.

This clone was counted a few times. J is TRBJ2-7 and V is TRBV18; 9 bases fit TRBD1. Germline values: CDR1 KGHSH, CDR2 LQKENI. This CDR3 is built from 14 residues. V was pared by 2 bases and J by 6 bases, with 5 bases of the junction left unmatched. The chain's CDR3 is CASSPKQGASEQYF. The CDR3 region has the DNA TGTGCCAGCTCACCAAAACAGGGGGCTTCCGAGCAGTACTTC.

V gene TRBV9 combines with J gene TRBJ1-2; D remains ambiguous. From germline, CDR1 is SGDLS and CDR2 YYNGEE. Between the trimmed V and J ends, which lost 0 bases and 7 bases, there was a span of 10 bases. The CDR3 sequence is 13 residues long. For the CDR3, the DNA is TGTGCCAGCAGCGTAGGGCCTACGGGTGGCTACACCTTC. It is translated as CASSVGPTGGYTF.

This clone has a handful of counts. This chain connects TRBV30 to TRBJ1-5, with a weak D call TRBD1 (6 bases). The V end lost 3 bases, the J end lost 3 bases, and 12 bases lay between the germline ends. Germline lookup yields CDR1 GTSNPN and CDR2 SVGIG (reference sequence). This CDR3 region has 14 residues. This CDR3 reads CAWRGGQPNQPQHF. The CDR3 nucleotides read TGTGCCTGGAGAGGTGGACAGCCCAATCAGCCCCAGCATTTT.

This chain connects TRBV2 to TRBJ2-3, with 9 bases aligning to TRBD1. The CDR3 sequence is 12 residues long. Trimming at V came to 6 bases and at J to 6 bases, leaving 1 base not matched to a gene. Germline CDR1 SNHLY, CDR2 FYNNEI. The CDR3 region has the DNA TGTGCCAGCAGGACAGGGGGGGATACGCAGTATTTT. Its translation: CASRTGGDTQYF.

The V call is TRBV10-3, the J call TRBJ2-7; D remains ambiguous. The CDR3 consists of 15 residues. Trimming stripped 0 bases from V and 3 bases from J, with 12 bases between. The germline V gene has CDR1 ENHRY and CDR2 SYGVKD. The CDR3 protein is CAISESRRRGYEQYF. DNA of the CDR3: TGTGCCATCAGTGAGTCGAGGCGGCGTGGCTACGAGCAGTACTTC.

This sequence joins TRBV12-5 and TRBJ2-1; perhaps TRBD2 as D (7 bases). CDR1 LGHNT and CDR2 FRNRAP come from the germline V gene. The CDR3 runs to 15 residues. Trimming pared 7 bases from V and 0 bases from J, leaving 13 bases between. CDR3 sequence reads: CASASGGISYNEQFF. CDR3 DNA sequence: TGTGCTAGTGCTTCGGGGGGCATCTCCTACAATGAGCAGTTCTTC.

This rearrangement joins TRBV7-2 to TRBJ1-3; D is uncertain. Trimming stripped 2 bases from V and 8 bases from J, with 4 bases between. The germline gives CDR1 SGHTA, CDR2 FQGNSA. This CDR3 is built from 11 residues. The CDR3: CASSLRDTIYF. The CDR3 DNA reads TGTGCCAGCAGCTTACGGGACACCATATATTTT.

The J gene is TRBJ2-1, the V gene TRBV7-2; 8 bases agree with TRBD2. V shed 2 bases and J 6 bases; nucleotides not matched to a gene: 3. This CDR3 is built from 14 residues. Per the germline V gene, CDR1 is SGHTA and CDR2 is FQGNSA. The CDR3 sequence: CASSLPGTSNEQFF. As DNA, the CDR3 is TGTGCCAGCAGCTTACCCGGGACTAGCAATGAGCAGTTCTTC.

This chain uses TRBV6-1 with TRBJ1-1; D perhaps matches TRBD1 (6 bases). The CDR3 is 14 amino acids. V gave up 3 bases and J gave up 6 bases, with 14 bases separating them. In germline, CDR1 is MNHNS, CDR2 SASEGT. The CDR3 DNA sequence: TGTGCCAGCAGTGATCGAAACAGGGTTTCTGAAGCTTTCTTT. Its protein is CASSDRNRVSEAFF.

This chain links TRBV10-3 with TRBJ2-2; TRBD1 agrees at 10 bases. The V gene end was trimmed by 4 bases and the J gene end by 3 bases; junction bases not matched to a gene: 5. The CDR3 is 16 amino acids. Germline CDR1 and CDR2: ENHRY and SYGVKD. The CDR3 nucleotides read TGTGCCATCAGTGTCACCGGGACAGGGGACACCGGGGAGCTGTTTTTT. Its protein is CAISVTGTGDTGELFF.

V usage is TRBV30 and J usage is TRBJ1-1, with 7 bases lining up with TRBD1. The CDR3 spans 16 residues. V lost 2 bases, J lost 0 bases, and 9 bases stayed unmatched. The germline CDR1 and CDR2 sequences are GTSNPN and SVGIG (reference sequence). The CDR3 protein is CAWSPGGSFMNTEAFF. As DNA, the CDR3 is TGTGCCTGGAGTCCAGGGGGAAGTTTCATGAACACTGAAGCTTTCTTT.

The rearrangement links TRBV7-9 to TRBJ2-7; possibly TRBD2 for D (5 bases). The CDR3 runs to 14 residues. Looked up from germline, CDR1 is SEHNR and CDR2 is FQNEAQ (reference sequence). Trimming took 4 bases from V and 2 from J, leaving 12 bases between them. The CDR3 region is CASSSHVGTYEQYF. CDR3 sequence (DNA): TGTGCCAGCAGCTCCCACGTCGGGACCTACGAGCAGTACTTC.

V is TRBV19 and J is TRBJ2-1; 8 bases are a match to TRBD1. With V trimmed by 6 bases and J by 4 bases, 2 bases remained unmatched. CDR1 and CDR2 (germline): LNHDA, SQIVND (reference sequence). The CDR3 contains 13 residues. Written as DNA, the CDR3 is TGTGCCAGTAGCCAGGGGGCTTACAATGAGCAGTTCTTC. Translated, it gives CASSQGAYNEQFF.

J is TRBJ2-3 and V is TRBV7-9; TRBD2 matches at 7 bases. CDR1 SEHNR and CDR2 FQNEAQ come from the germline V gene (reference sequence). V gave up 1 base and J gave up 2 bases; unmatched junction bases: 6. CDR3 length equals 16 residues. The DNA of the CDR3 is TGTGCCAGCAGCTTAGGCCTAGCGGAAAACACAGATACGCAGTATTTT. Its protein product is CASSLGLAENTDTQYF.

The chain links TRBV7-2 to TRBJ2-2; 7 bases match TRBD1. Germline CDR1 and CDR2: SGHTA and FQGNSA. There are 16 residues in the CDR3. V was pared by 4 bases and J by 0 bases, with 5 bases of the junction left unmatched. CDR3: CASSWLTGSNTGELFF. The CDR3 bases are TGTGCCAGCAGCTGGTTGACAGGGTCGAACACCGGGGAGCTGTTTTTT.

This clone was detected once. One end of the junction fails to match germline, which may point to a read error. The rearrangement uses TRBV4-1 and TRBJ1-2; the D is unclear. CDR1 is MGHRA, CDR2 YSYEKL, per germline. The CDR3 contains 15 residues. CDR3 sequence reads: CASSQASPSRYDYTF. The CDR3, as DNA: TGCGCCAGCAGCCAAGCGTCCCCCTCGAGGTATGACTACACCTTC.

CDR3 amino acids: CASSLGSGGFSYEQYF. For the CDR3, the DNA is TGCGCCAGCAGCTTGGGTAGCGGGGGTTTCTCCTACGAGCAGTACTTC. The V call is TRBV5-1, the J call TRBJ2-7; 9 bases are shared with TRBD2. Germline V CDR1 and CDR2: SGHRS, YFSETQ. This CDR3 is 16 amino acids long. V shed 0 bases, J shed 0 bases, and the junction held 4 bases outside the gene matches.

The chain couples TRBV12-5 to TRBJ1-6; D may be TRBD1 (6 bases). The germline V and J ends were trimmed by 5 bases and 4 bases, with 15 bases remaining between them. The germline CDR1 and CDR2 sequences are LGHNT and FRNRAP. This CDR3 has 16 residues. In DNA, the CDR3 is TGTGCTAGTGGTCTTCATAACAGGGCATATAATTCACCCCTCCACTTT. It translates to CASGLHNRAYNSPLHF.

The chain's CDR3 is CASSQVTGTYEQYF. CDR3 nucleotide sequence: TGCGCCAGCAGCCAAGTCACAGGGACCTACGAGCAGTACTTC. The V and J genes are TRBV4-3 and TRBJ2-7; D is perhaps TRBD1 (6 bases). V shed 1 base and J shed 2 bases, with 9 bases lying between them. The CDR3 is 14 amino acids. Germline-derived CDR1 and CDR2 are LGHNA and YSLEER.

The gene calls are TRBV10-3 and TRBJ2-2; D perhaps matches TRBD1 (6 bases). This CDR3 is built from 14 residues. Germline values: CDR1 ENHRY, CDR2 SYGVKD. V was trimmed by 4 bases and J by 1 base, leaving 7 bases between them. Written as DNA, the CDR3 is TGTGCCATCAGTGTACAGGGGAACACCGGGGAGCTGTTTTTT. This encodes CAISVQGNTGELFF.

The chain combines TRBV27 with TRBJ2-5, with 11 bases aligning to TRBD2. There are 16 residues in the CDR3. V dropped 2 bases and J dropped 2; count of bases not matched to a gene: 4. The V gene's germline CDR1 is MNHEY and CDR2 SMNVEV (reference sequence). This CDR3 reads CASSLGASGRQETQYF. Here the CDR3 DNA reads TGTGCCAGCAGTTTAGGGGCTAGCGGGAGGCAAGAGACCCAGTACTTC.

The chain employs TRBV7-6 and TRBJ2-2, with 10 positions matching TRBD1. The CDR3 covers 15 residues. Germline assignment: CDR1 SGHVS and CDR2 FNYEAQ. V shed 4 bases, J shed 5 bases, and the junction held 4 bases outside the gene matches. The CDR3 bases are TGTGCCAGCAGCTCGTGGACAGGGGGTACCGGGGAGCTGTTTTTT. Translation: CASSSWTGGTGELFF.

This clone was counted a few times. The chain has TRBV6-1 and TRBJ1-5, with TRBD1 as a possible D gene (6 bases). The CDR3 has 15 amino acids. Germline assignment: CDR1 MNHNS and CDR2 SASEGT. Trimming took off 2 bases at V and 1 base at J, with 9 bases between the two ends. The CDR3 here is CASSEIQGSNQPQHF. CDR3 nucleotides: TGTGCCAGCAGTGAAATACAGGGAAGCAATCAGCCCCAGCATTTT.

V and J are TRBV4-1 and TRBJ2-5, with 10 bases matching TRBD2. After removal of 3 bases from V and 2 bases from J, the junction contained 9 bases not matched to a gene. Germline assignment: CDR1 MGHRA and CDR2 YSYEKL. This CDR3 has 17 residues. Here the CDR3 reads CASSHWKAGGRQETQYF. The CDR3, as DNA: TGCGCCAGCAGCCATTGGAAAGCGGGGGGGCGTCAAGAGACCCAGTACTTC.

The rearrangement links TRBV6-1 to TRBJ2-7; D possibly corresponds to TRBD1 (5 bases). This CDR3 has 13 amino acids. Germline CDR1 MNHNS, CDR2 SASEGT. V was pared by 3 bases and J by 1 base, with 7 bases between. CDR3 sequence: CASSDRGSYEQYF. CDR3 sequence (DNA): TGTGCCAGCAGTGATAGGGGATCCTACGAGCAGTACTTC.

This sequence joins TRBV29-1 and TRBJ1-2, with D possibly matching TRBD1 (5 bases). This CDR3 region has 14 residues. The germline V and J ends were trimmed by 3 bases and 5 bases, with 16 bases remaining between them. Germline CDR1 is SQVTM and CDR2 is ANQGSEA. The CDR3 sequence is CSVDAGGLNYGYTF. As DNA, the CDR3 is TGCAGCGTTGATGCGGGGGGTCTAAATTATGGCTACACCTTC.

V and J are TRBV9 and TRBJ2-2; 12 nucleotides match TRBD2. The V gene's germline CDR1 is SGDLS and CDR2 YYNGEE. The V and J ends lost 2 bases and 4 bases, in that order; junction bases with no gene match: 21. The CDR3 runs 22 residues. The CDR3 sequence is CASSVQPWLASGGARGTGELFF. The CDR3 nucleotides read TGTGCCAGCAGCGTCCAACCCTGGTTGGCTAGCGGGGGGGCCCGGGGCACCGGGGAGCTGTTTTTT.